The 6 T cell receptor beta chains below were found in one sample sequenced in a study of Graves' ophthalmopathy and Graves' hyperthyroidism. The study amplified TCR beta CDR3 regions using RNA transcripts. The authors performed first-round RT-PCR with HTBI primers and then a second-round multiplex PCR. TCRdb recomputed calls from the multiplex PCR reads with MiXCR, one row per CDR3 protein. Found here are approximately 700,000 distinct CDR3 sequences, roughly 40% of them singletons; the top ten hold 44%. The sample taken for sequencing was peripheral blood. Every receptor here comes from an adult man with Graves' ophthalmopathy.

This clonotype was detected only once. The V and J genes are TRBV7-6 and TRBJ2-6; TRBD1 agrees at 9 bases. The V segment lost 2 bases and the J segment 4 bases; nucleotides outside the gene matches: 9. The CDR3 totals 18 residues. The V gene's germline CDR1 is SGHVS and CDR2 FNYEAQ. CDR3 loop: CASSLSSGTGRGANVLTF. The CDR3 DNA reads TGTGCCAGCAGCTTATCGTCCGGGACAGGGAGAGGGGCCAACGTCCTGACTTTC.

CDR3 nucleotides: TGTGCCAACGCTCTAAGGGCCACGCTCAGCCCCCAGTACTTC. It encodes CANALRATLSPQYF. This chain links TRBV25-1 with TRBJ2-5; the D is unclear. CDR3 length: 14 residues. Trimming stripped 10 bases from V and 9 bases from J, with 24 bases between. CDR1 is MGHDK, CDR2 SYGVNS, per germline.

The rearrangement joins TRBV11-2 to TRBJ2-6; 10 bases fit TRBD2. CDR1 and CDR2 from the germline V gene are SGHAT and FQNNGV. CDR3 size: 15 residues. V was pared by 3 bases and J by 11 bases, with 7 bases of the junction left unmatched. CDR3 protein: CASSLSSGRVYVLTF. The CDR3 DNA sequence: TGTGCCAGCAGCTTGTCCAGCGGGAGGGTCTACGTCCTGACTTTC. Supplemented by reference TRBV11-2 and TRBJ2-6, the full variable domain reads EAGVAQSPRYKIIEKRQSVAFWCNPISGHATLYWYQQILGQGPKLLIQFQNNGVVDDSQLPKDRFSAERLKGVDSTLKIQPAKLEDSAVYLCASSLSSGRVYVLTFGAGSRLTVL.

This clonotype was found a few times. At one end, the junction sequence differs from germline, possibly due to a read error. The CDR3 DNA reads TGTGCCAGCAGTTACGTAGGGGAGGATGGCTACACCTTC. It encodes CASSYVGEDGYTF. The chain couples TRBV10-3 to TRBJ1-2, with a possible D match to TRBD1 (5 bases). The germline gives CDR1 ENHRY, CDR2 SYGVKD. This CDR3 spans 13 amino acids.

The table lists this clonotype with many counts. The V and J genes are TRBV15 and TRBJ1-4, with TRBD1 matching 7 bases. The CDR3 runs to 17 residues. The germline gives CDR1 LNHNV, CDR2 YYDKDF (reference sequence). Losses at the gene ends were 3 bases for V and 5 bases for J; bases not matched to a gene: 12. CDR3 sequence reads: CATSSPDRSYGNEKLFF. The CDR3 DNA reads TGTGCCACCAGCAGCCCGGACAGGTCCTACGGGAATGAAAAACTGTTTTTT. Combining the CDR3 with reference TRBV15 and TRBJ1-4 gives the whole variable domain DAMVIQNPRYQVTQFGKPVTLSCSQTLNHNVMYWYQQKSSQAPKLLFHYYDKDFNNEADTPDNFQSRRPNTSFCFLDIRSPGLGDTAMYLCATSSPDRSYGNEKLFFGSGTQLSVL.

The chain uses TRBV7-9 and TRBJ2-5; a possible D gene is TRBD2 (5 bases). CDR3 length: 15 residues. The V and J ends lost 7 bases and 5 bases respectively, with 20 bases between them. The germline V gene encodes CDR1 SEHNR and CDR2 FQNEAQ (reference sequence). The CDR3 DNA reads TGTGCCAGCAACCCGGACCAGCGGTCGGGGGAGACCCAGTACTTC. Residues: CASNPDQRSGETQYF.